The T cell receptor beta chain under discussion was sequenced for a study of T cells after yellow fever vaccination. V was pared by 4 bases and J by 2 bases, with 2 bases of the junction left unmatched. Germline assignment: CDR1 SGHRS and CDR2 YFSETQ. This CDR3 is built from 14 residues. TCR cDNA, made by 5'RACE template switching, carried an added universal primer site and UMIs. TCRdb passed the 5' RACE reads through MiXCR, listing each CDR3 protein once. The sample records under 600,000 distinct CDR3 sequences, 21% being singletons. In this sample, this clonotype turned up a few times. The sequence came from a man younger than 35 who received the YFV17D yellow fever vaccine. The specimen was PBMCs, collected 21 days after the first yellow fever vaccination. The chain joins TRBV5-1 to TRBJ2-3, with TRBD2 identical over 9 bases. The CDR3: CASSIAGDTDTQYF. DNA of the CDR3: TGCGCCAGCAGCATAGCGGGGGACACAGATACGCAGTATTTT. Using reference TRBV5-1 and TRBJ2-3 for the parts outside the CDR3, the full variable domain is KAGVTQTPRYLIKTRGQQVTLSCSPISGHRSVSWYQQTPGQGLQFLFEYFSETQRNKGNFPGRFSGRQFSNSRSEMNVSTLELGDSALYLCASSIAGDTDTQYFGPGTRLTVL.